This T cell receptor (beta chain) was retrieved from a study of T-cell reconstitution after alpha-beta-depleted transplantation in children. Overall study findings and caveats: Surviving recipient T cells and thymic progenitors underlay high day-60 TCRbeta diversity in some patients. One year after transplant, T-cell counts and diversity came mostly from newly produced T cells. Expanded graft clones numbering several hundred reportedly gave rise to alpha-beta T cells about two months after transplant.

The V gene lost 3 bases and the J gene lost 3 bases, with 5 bases spanning the gap. The CDR3 spans 12 residues. Looked up from germline, CDR1 is SQVTM and CDR2 is ANQGSEA. Preparing the TCRbeta library involved the use of unique molecular identifiers. TCRdb fed the PCR reads into MiXCR, producing one record per CDR3 protein. The sample has hundreds of thousands of distinct CDR3 sequences; approximately 14% are singletons. Many counts were recorded for this clonotype. Its antigen is unknown. Sequencing was performed on PBMCs, taken before TCRalphabeta/CD19-depleted stem cell transplant. The TCR originated in a girl aged 2 to 10 with congenital amegakaryocytic thrombocytopenia, due to receive a stem cell transplant. The V call is TRBV29-1, the J call TRBJ2-2; no clear D gene. The CDR3 spells CSVDEDTGELFF. CDR3 nucleotide sequence: TGCAGCGTTGACGAGGACACCGGGGAGCTGTTTTTT.